This entry lists 27 T cell receptor beta chains sequenced from one sample in a study of blood T cells in healthy people across ages. A second PCR of 7 to 11 cycles used a sample-barcoded 5' primer and a J-beta primer mix. MiXCR, applied by TCRdb to the 5' RACE reads, yields one record per CDR3 protein. There are some 1.1 million distinct CDR3 sequences in the sample; more than 30% occur only once, and around 13% lies in the top ten. Sequencing used blood. The source is a man between 18 and 29 years old in good health.

This clonotype has just a few counts. This chain joins TRBV20-1 and TRBJ2-3, with D perhaps assigned TRBD1 or TRBD2 (6 bases each). Trimming took off 6 bases at V and 2 bases at J, with 12 bases between the two ends. The germline CDR1 and CDR2 sequences are DFQATT and SNEGSKA (reference sequence). CDR3 length: 13 residues. CDR3: CSASGATTDTQYF. The CDR3 DNA is TGCAGTGCCTCGGGGGCCACCACAGATACGCAGTATTTT.

Points on this clonotype: One end of the junction does not line up with germline, which may come from a read error. The J gene is TRBJ2-7, the V gene TRBV7-9; D is perhaps TRBD2 (6 bases). The V gene's germline CDR1 is SEHNR and CDR2 FQNEAQ (reference sequence). CDR3 length: 15 residues. CDR3 DNA sequence: TGTGCCGGCAGCACCCGGGACTGGTTGCCGGGTGAGCAGTACTTC. It translates to CAGSTRDWLPGEQYF. Complete variable domain (other parts from reference TRBV7-9 and TRBJ2-7): DTGVSQNPRHKITKRGQNVTFRCDPISEHNRLYWYRQTLGQGPEFLTYFQNEAQLEKSRLLSDRFSAERPKGSFSTLEIQRTEQGDSAMYLCAGSTRDWLPGEQYFGPGTRLTVT.

In this sample, this clonotype turned up once. The chain recombines TRBV20-1 with TRBJ2-5, with 7 bases fitting TRBD2. The CDR3 has 16 amino acids. Unmatched junction bases numbered 19, after V lost 1 base and J lost 11 bases. CDR1 is DFQATT, CDR2 SNEGSKA, per germline (reference sequence). CDR3 region: CSARVASGVLNNEQYF. For the CDR3, the DNA is TGCAGTGCTAGAGTAGCTAGCGGAGTACTGAACAATGAGCAGTACTTC.

This clonotype was seen a handful of times. The chain couples TRBV28 to TRBJ2-7, with D possibly being TRBD1 (6 bases). The CDR3 consists of 12 residues. V lost 3 bases to trimming and J lost 7 bases, with 10 bases between them. Germline V lookup: CDR1 MDHEN, CDR2 SYDVKM. CDR3 sequence: CASSFGRGEQYF. The CDR3 region has the DNA TGTGCCAGCAGTTTCGGCAGGGGAGAGCAGTACTTC.

CDR3 sequence: CATSSGTASESTDTQYF. The CDR3 DNA is TGTGCCACCAGCTCCGGGACGGCGAGCGAGAGCACAGATACGCAGTATTTT. The chain uses TRBV24-1 and TRBJ2-3; D possibly uses TRBD1 or TRBD2 (5 bases each). The CDR3 consists of 17 residues. V was shortened by 7 bases and J by 0 bases, with 19 bases between the two germline ends. Germline CDR1 and CDR2: KGHDR and SFDVKD.

This clonotype was counted between two and nine times. This rearrangement joins TRBV20-1 to TRBJ2-5, with 9 bases fitting TRBD1. The ends lost 4 bases at V and 2 bases at J; junction bases unmatched: 17. In germline, CDR1 is DFQATT, CDR2 SNEGSKA (reference sequence). The CDR3 is made up of 18 amino acids. CDR3 protein: CSAIENRDRASRQETQYF. In DNA, the CDR3 is TGCAGTGCTATTGAGAACCGGGACAGGGCGAGTCGGCAAGAGACCCAGTACTTC.

This clonotype was counted only a few times. This chain links TRBV9 with TRBJ1-1; D gene ambiguous. The CDR3 has 13 residues. Per germline, CDR1 SGDLS and CDR2 YYNGEE. Deletions cut 0 bases from V and 5 bases from J, with 8 bases between. The CDR3 DNA sequence: TGTGCCAGCAGCGTAGGAAGCAGGACTGAAGCTTTCTTT. It specifies CASSVGSRTEAFF.

The V gene is TRBV6-2 or TRBV6-3, the J gene TRBJ1-1; maybe TRBD1 (5 bases). Germline CDR1 reads MNHEY; CDR2 reads SVGEGT. The CDR3 sequence is 12 residues long. Deletions cut 6 bases from V and 8 bases from J, with 13 bases between. The CDR3 reads CASSPGPLEAFF. The DNA for the CDR3 is TGTGCCAGCAGCCCGGGACCGCTCGAAGCTTTCTTT.

The chain employs TRBV6-6 and TRBJ1-2, with a possible D match to TRBD1 (6 bases). The V gene lost 5 bases and the J gene lost 2 bases, with 12 bases spanning the gap. From germline, CDR1 is MNHNY and CDR2 SVGAGI (reference sequence). The CDR3 runs to 14 residues. The CDR3: CASSDAGANYGYTF. The CDR3 bases are TGTGCCAGCAGTGACGCAGGGGCAAACTATGGCTACACCTTC.

In its sample, this clonotype was seen many times. Sequence at one end of the junction differs from germline and may be a read error. V usage is TRBV7-8 and J usage is TRBJ2-5; 12 bases align to TRBD2. The germline CDR1 and CDR2 sequences are SGHVS and FQNEAQ. The CDR3 contains 15 residues. The CDR3 reads CASSLAGGDFNEQYF. Here the CDR3 DNA reads TGTGCCAGCAGCCTAGCGGGGGGGGACTTCAATGAGCAGTACTTC.

The V and J genes are TRBV12-3 or TRBV12-4 and TRBJ2-7, with D maybe TRBD2 (5 bases). V was pared by 6 bases and J by 3 bases, with 12 bases between. This CDR3 spans 13 amino acids. The CDR3 region is CASSFVGSYEQYF. The CDR3 DNA reads TGTGCCAGCAGCTTCGTGGGGAGCTACGAGCAGTACTTC.

To note about this clonotype: Sequence at one end of the junction differs from germline and may be a read error. In DNA form, the CDR3 reads TGCGCCAGCAGCACGGACAGGGCGGTTAATGAAAAACTGTCTTTT. It yields the protein CASSTDRAVNEKLSF. V gene TRBV5-1 combines with J gene TRBJ1-4; 8 nucleotides align to TRBD1. Germline CDR1 reads SGHRS; CDR2 reads YFSETQ. CDR3 length: 15 residues. The whole variable domain, remainder taken from reference TRBV5-1 and TRBJ1-4, is KAGVTQTPRYLIKTRGQQVTLSCSPISGHRSVSWYQQTPGQGLQFLFEYFSETQRNKGNFPGRFSGRQFSNSRSEMNVSTLELGDSALYLCASSTDRAVNEKLSFGSGTQLSVL.

In the case of this clonotype: The junction departs from germline at one end; a sequencing error may be responsible. The rearrangement uses TRBV7-2 and TRBJ2-3; unclear D gene. Germline CDR1 is SGHTA and CDR2 is FQGNSA. This CDR3 comprises 14 residues. CDR3 nucleotide sequence: TGTGCCAGCAGCTTAGTCAGAAACACAGAGACGCAGTATTTT. As protein: CASSLVRNTETQYF.

The chain links TRBV20-1 to TRBJ2-6; D may be TRBD2 (5 bases). The CDR3 consists of 13 residues. Trimming left V 5 bases short and J 1 base short, with 6 bases between. In germline, CDR1 is DFQATT, CDR2 SNEGSKA (reference sequence). The CDR3 coding sequence is TGCAGTGCTCGACTATCTGGGGCCAACGTCCTGACTTTC. This sequence encodes CSARLSGANVLTF.

This clonotype was observed a few times. This sequence joins TRBV9 and TRBJ1-2; weak D call: TRBD1 (5 bases). Trimming took 3 bases from V and 2 from J, leaving 14 bases between them. CDR3 length equals 15 residues. From germline, CDR1 is SGDLS and CDR2 YYNGEE. CDR3: CASSAQGRQNYGYTF. The CDR3 DNA is TGTGCCAGCAGCGCTCAGGGACGGCAGAACTATGGCTACACCTTC.

This sequence joins TRBV6-5 and TRBJ2-7, with TRBD1 matching 9 bases. Germline V lookup: CDR1 MNHEY, CDR2 SVGAGI. This CDR3 has 15 residues. J lost 1 base, V lost 6 bases, and 7 bases had no gene match. CDR3 residues: CASRGVGTGSYEQYF. The CDR3 nucleotides read TGTGCCAGCAGGGGGGTGGGGACAGGGTCCTACGAGCAGTACTTC.

This clonotype was counted between two and nine times. The chain employs TRBV7-9 and TRBJ1-5; no definite D call. The germline V gene encodes CDR1 SEHNR and CDR2 FQNEAQ (reference sequence). The V end lost 1 base, the J end lost 3 bases, and 13 bases lay between the germline ends. This CDR3 has 16 amino acids. This CDR3 reads CASSLGAPSPNQPQHF. The CDR3, as DNA: TGTGCCAGCAGCTTAGGTGCACCAAGCCCCAATCAGCCCCAGCATTTT.

The J gene is TRBJ2-1, the V gene TRBV5-1, with D hard to call. Germline assignment: CDR1 SGHRS and CDR2 YFSETQ. This CDR3 has 15 residues. Trimming stripped 5 bases from V and 1 base from J, with 13 bases between. CDR3 sequence: CASSKSRPSYNEQFF. The CDR3 DNA reads TGCGCCAGCAGTAAAAGTAGGCCGTCCTACAATGAGCAGTTCTTC.

This clonotype has a handful of counts. The chain joins TRBV28 to TRBJ1-1, with a possible D match to TRBD1 (6 bases). From germline, CDR1 is MDHEN and CDR2 SYDVKM. V lost 7 bases, J lost 4 bases, and 16 bases lay in between. CDR3 size: 14 residues. CDR3 protein: CASTQQGLGTEAFF. As DNA, the CDR3 is TGTGCCAGCACCCAACAGGGATTGGGCACTGAAGCTTTCTTT. The full variable domain, rest sourced from reference TRBV28 and TRBJ1-1, is DVKVTQSSRYLVKRTGEKVFLECVQDMDHENMFWYRQDPGLGLRLIYFSYDVKMKEKGDIPEGYSVSREKKERFSLILESASTNQTSMYLCASTQQGLGTEAFFGQGTRLTVV.

This sequence joins TRBV2 and TRBJ2-1, with 8 bases lining up with TRBD2. J gave up 0 bases and V 4 bases, and 8 bases lay outside the gene matches. CDR3 length equals 17 residues. The germline V gene has CDR1 SNHLY and CDR2 FYNNEI. The DNA of the CDR3 is TGTGCCAGCAGTGGGACTGGCGGGGGGAGCTCCTACAATGAGCAGTTCTTC. Its translation is CASSGTGGGSSYNEQFF.

Worth noting for this clonotype: One junction end does not reproduce the germline sequence, and a read error may be involved. This chain uses TRBV4-3 with TRBJ1-2; D is ambiguous. The germline gives CDR1 LGHNA, CDR2 YSLEER. This CDR3 is built from 15 residues. The CDR3 protein is CTSSQEVGKRYGYTF. CDR3 DNA: TGCACCAGCAGCCAAGAAGTTGGGAAGCGGTATGGCTACACCTTC.

DNA for the CDR3: TGCGCCAGCAGCTTGGTTAGGGTTACTCACTATGGCTACACCTTC. Its translation is CASSLVRVTHYGYTF. V and J are TRBV5-1 and TRBJ1-2; D unclear. Trimming shortened V by 0 bases and J by 3 bases, and 12 bases separated the two germline ends. Germline CDR1 and CDR2: SGHRS and YFSETQ. This CDR3 region has 15 residues. Complete variable domain (other parts from reference TRBV5-1 and TRBJ1-2): KAGVTQTPRYLIKTRGQQVTLSCSPISGHRSVSWYQQTPGQGLQFLFEYFSETQRNKGNFPGRFSGRQFSNSRSEMNVSTLELGDSALYLCASSLVRVTHYGYTFGSGTRLTVV.

The rearrangement links TRBV6-6 to TRBJ2-3; 9 bases match TRBD2. The CDR3 totals 16 residues. V shed 6 bases, J shed 2 bases, and the junction held 9 bases outside the gene matches. CDR1 MNHNY and CDR2 SVGAGI come from the germline V gene (reference sequence). The CDR3 region has the DNA TGTGCCAGCAGCCGATTAGCGGGGGCACTCACAGATACGCAGTATTTT. Translating gives CASSRLAGALTDTQYF.

The chain couples TRBV6-6 to TRBJ2-1, with D possibly TRBD1 on 5 matching bases. Germline lookup yields CDR1 MNHNY and CDR2 SVGAGI (reference sequence). Between the trimmed V and J ends, which lost 1 base and 0 bases, there was a span of 13 bases. This CDR3 region has 17 residues. The CDR3 spells CASSYLAGASSYNEQFF. As DNA, the CDR3 is TGTGCCAGCAGTTACTTAGCTGGGGCAAGCTCCTACAATGAGCAGTTCTTC.

The chain carries TRBV6-2 or TRBV6-3 and TRBJ1-5; D is uncertain. This CDR3 comprises 15 residues. Germline values: CDR1 MNHEY, CDR2 SVGEGT. The ends were cut back, 1 base at V and 5 bases at J, with 12 bases in the middle. The CDR3, as DNA: TGTGCCAGCAGTTACTTGGCACAGACTGATCAGCCCCAGCATTTT. Translated: CASSYLAQTDQPQHF.

The chain links TRBV7-9 to TRBJ1-4, with TRBD1 identical over 8 bases. CDR3 size: 14 residues. Germline CDR1 and CDR2: SEHNR and FQNEAQ (reference sequence). The junction had 9 bases not matched to a gene; V was cut back by 5 bases and J by 10 bases. CDR3 sequence: CASSQDRVMRKLFF. CDR3 in DNA: TGTGCCAGCAGCCAGGACAGGGTAATGCGAAAACTGTTTTTT.

This chain uses TRBV5-1 with TRBJ2-2; possibly TRBD2 for D (6 bases). Per germline, CDR1 SGHRS and CDR2 YFSETQ. The CDR3 has 16 residues. Trimming shortened V by 4 bases and J by 0 bases, and 13 bases separated the two germline ends. In nucleotides, the CDR3 is TGCGCCAGCAGCCCCATGGCGGGGACGAACACCGGGGAGCTGTTTTTT. Translating it yields CASSPMAGTNTGELFF.